This TCR beta chain appears in the sequencing data of a study of response to subunit inactivated influenza vaccine. Study observations and caveats: It was the authors' suggestion that each seasonal influenza vaccination recruits few new T cells.

With 4 bases clipped from V and 4 bases from J, the junction kept 5 bases outside the gene matches. Germline V gene sequence: CDR1 SQVTM, CDR2 ANQGSEA. The CDR3 spans 14 residues. TCRdb reprocessed the RT-PCR reads with MiXCR, giving one entry per CDR3 protein. The sample yields 490,000 or so distinct CDR3 sequences, 7.5% to 8.5% seen once. As for this clonotype: The target antigen is unknown.

The V call is TRBV29-1, the J call TRBJ1-5; 9 bases match TRBD1. The receptor comes from a man aged 50 to 75 who received an inactivated influenza vaccine. Sequencing used PBMCs from blood, obtained around 2 years after vaccination. The CDR3 reads CSVATGTGNQPQHF. The DNA of the CDR3 is TGCAGCGTTGCTACCGGGACAGGGAATCAGCCCCAGCATTTT.